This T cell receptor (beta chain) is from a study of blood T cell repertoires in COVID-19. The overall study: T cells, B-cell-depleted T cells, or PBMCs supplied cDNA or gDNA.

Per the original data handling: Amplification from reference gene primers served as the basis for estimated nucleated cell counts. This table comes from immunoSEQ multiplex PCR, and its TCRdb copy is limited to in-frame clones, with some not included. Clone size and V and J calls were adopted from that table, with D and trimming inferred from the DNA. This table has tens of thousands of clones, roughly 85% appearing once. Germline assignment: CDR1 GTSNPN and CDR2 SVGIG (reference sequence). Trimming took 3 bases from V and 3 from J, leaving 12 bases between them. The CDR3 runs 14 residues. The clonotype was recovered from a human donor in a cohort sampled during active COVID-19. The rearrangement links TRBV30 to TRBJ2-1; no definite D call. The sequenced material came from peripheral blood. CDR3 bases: TGTGCCTGGAGCCAGATGGTCCTCTACAATGAGCAGTTCTTC. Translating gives CAWSQMVLYNEQFF.